One T cell receptor beta chain is described in this entry. Its cognate antigen is unknown. With 60 Vbeta and 13 Jbeta primers, the PCR was carried out. Data came from immunoSEQ multiplex PCR; TCRdb stores just in-frame clones and leaves some out. The sample holds about 190,000 clones, more than 75% seen once. The source of the sample is a study of cytomegalovirus exposure and HLA in healthy donors. V lost 4 bases to trimming and J lost 4 bases, with 17 bases between them. Germline V gene data show CDR1 as LGHNA and CDR2 as YSLEER. The CDR3 has 16 residues. General study results and limits: Cytomegalovirus association was assigned to 150 to 200 TCR beta chains. A likely sequencing artifact accounted for one observed cluster of highly shared sequence variants. Earlier results showed most TCR beta V segments being productive about 90% or about 30% of the time.

This TCR came from a woman aged 25 to 39 in good health and CMV-seropositive. Sequences were obtained from PBMCs. This chain connects TRBV4-3 to TRBJ2-1, with a tentative D call TRBD2 (5 bases). CDR3 amino acids: CASSLSPSGGYNEQFF. CDR3 nucleotide sequence: TGCGCCAGCAGCCTTAGTCCCAGCGGAGGTTACAATGAGCAGTTCTTC.